The TCR beta chain described here comes from a study of siplizumab effects on memory and regulatory T cells. The CDR3 consists of 13 residues. The V end lost 7 bases, the J end lost 3 bases, and 12 bases lay between the germline ends. Germline V gene lookup returns CDR1 MDHEN and CDR2 SYDVKM. Data came from immunoSEQ multiplex PCR; TCRdb stores just in-frame clones and leaves some out. This table has over 85,000 clones, approximately 90% appearing once. Study conclusions and caveats: The Treg-derived share of mappable alloreactive CD4+ clones averaged 68.8% with siplizumab and over 25% in controls.

Concerning this clone: The antigen remains undetermined.

Source material: CD4+ T cells sorted from blood. This receptor was obtained from a human donor in good health. J is TRBJ1-2 and V is TRBV28, with D possibly being TRBD1 (5 bases). The CDR3 spells CASTSQGHYGYTF. CDR3 sequence (DNA): TGTGCCAGCACCTCCCAGGGCCACTATGGCTACACCTTC.